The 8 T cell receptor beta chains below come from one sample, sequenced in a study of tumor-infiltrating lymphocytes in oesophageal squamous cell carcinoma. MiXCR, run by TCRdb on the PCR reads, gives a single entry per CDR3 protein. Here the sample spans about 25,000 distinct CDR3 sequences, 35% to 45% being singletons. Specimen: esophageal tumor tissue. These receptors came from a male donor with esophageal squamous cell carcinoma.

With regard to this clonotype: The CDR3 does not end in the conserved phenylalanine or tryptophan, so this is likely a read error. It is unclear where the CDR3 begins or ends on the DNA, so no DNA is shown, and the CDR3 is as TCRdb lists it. Here the CDR3 reads CASSSPWGQGALGYTFGS. The V gene is TRBV12-3 or TRBV12-4, the J gene TRBJ2-1; TRBD1, the table's D call, lacks a check against the DNA. The CDR3 has 18 residues if both end residues are counted.

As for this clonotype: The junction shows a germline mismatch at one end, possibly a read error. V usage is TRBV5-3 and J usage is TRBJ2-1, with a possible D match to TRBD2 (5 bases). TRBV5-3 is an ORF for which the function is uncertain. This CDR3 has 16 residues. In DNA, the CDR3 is TGCGCCAGCAGCTTGGCCTTTAGCGCGTCCTACAATGAGCAGTTCTTC. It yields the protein CASSLAFSASYNEQFF.

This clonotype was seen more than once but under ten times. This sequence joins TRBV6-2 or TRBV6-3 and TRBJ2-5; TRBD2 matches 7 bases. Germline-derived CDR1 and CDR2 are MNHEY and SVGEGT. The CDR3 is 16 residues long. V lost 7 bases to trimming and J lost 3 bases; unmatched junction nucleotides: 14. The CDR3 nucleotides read TGTGCCAGCAAAATGTGGTCGGGAGGAGGAAAAGAGACCCAGTACTTC. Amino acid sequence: CASKMWSGGGKETQYF.

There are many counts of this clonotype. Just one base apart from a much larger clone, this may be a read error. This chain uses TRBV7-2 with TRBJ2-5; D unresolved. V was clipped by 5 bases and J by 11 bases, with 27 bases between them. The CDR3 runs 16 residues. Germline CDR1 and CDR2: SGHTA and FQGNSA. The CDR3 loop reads CASSQVWSSRYNEQYF. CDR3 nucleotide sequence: TGTGCCAGCAGCCAGGTTTGGAGCTCACGGTACAATGAGCAGTACTTC.

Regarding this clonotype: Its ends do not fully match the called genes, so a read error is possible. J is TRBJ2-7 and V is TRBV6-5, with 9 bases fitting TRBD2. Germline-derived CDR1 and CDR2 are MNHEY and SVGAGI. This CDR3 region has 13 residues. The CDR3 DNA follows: TGTGCCAGCAGTGAACGAAGCGGGAGGACCAAGTTCTTC. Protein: CASSERSGRTKFF.

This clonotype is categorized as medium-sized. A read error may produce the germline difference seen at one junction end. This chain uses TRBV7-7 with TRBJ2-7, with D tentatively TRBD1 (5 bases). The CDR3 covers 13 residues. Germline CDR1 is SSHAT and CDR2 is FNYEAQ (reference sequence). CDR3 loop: CASSLVGQGEQYF. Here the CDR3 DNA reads TGTGCTAGCAGCTTAGTAGGACAAGGGGAGCAGTACTTC.

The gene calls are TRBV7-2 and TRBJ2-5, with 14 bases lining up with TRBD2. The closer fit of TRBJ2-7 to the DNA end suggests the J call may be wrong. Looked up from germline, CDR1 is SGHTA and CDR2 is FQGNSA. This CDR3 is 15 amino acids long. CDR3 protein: CASSFWTSGRYEQYF. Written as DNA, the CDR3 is TGTGCCAGCAGCTTCTGGACTAGCGGGAGGTACGAGCAGTACTTC.

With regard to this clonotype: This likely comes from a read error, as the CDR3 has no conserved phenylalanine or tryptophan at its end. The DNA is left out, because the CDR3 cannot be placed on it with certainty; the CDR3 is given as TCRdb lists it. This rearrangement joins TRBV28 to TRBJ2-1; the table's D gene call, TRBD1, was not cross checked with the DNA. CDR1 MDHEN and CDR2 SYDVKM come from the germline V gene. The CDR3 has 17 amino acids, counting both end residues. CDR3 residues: CASRSRTGGSYEQYFGN.